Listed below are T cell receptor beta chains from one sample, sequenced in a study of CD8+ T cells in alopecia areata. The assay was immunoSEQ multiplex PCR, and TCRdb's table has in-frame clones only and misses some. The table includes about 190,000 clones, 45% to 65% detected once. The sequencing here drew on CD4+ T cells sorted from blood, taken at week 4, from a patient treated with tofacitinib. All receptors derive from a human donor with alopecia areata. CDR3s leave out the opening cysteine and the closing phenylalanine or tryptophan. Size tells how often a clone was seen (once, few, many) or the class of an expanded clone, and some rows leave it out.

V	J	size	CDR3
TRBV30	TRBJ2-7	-	AWSVHLPSSYEQY
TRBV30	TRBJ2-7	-	AWGGNGAYEQY
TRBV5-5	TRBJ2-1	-	ASSPELDNEQF
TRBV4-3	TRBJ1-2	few	ASSQQTGDPDT
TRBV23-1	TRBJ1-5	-	ATSRGGNQPQH
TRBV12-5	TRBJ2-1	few	ASGWDRGNEQF
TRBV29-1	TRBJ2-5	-	SVEARGRSGPETQY
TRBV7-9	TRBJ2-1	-	ASSFLSGRIF
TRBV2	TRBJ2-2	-	ASSVKRETNTGELF
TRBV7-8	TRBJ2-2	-	ASRLVFGGTVGELF
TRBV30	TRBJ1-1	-	AWTLTGTRAF
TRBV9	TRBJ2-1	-	ASSAATSGTSSYNEQF
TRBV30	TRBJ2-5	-	AWSVLEVTQY
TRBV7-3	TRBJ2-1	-	ASSFISGINEQF
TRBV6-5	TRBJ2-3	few	ASKLLAGSGDTQY
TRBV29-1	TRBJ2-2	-	SVWTSGRRTTGELF
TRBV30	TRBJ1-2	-	AWSVQITGQGYT
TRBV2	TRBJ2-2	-	ASKGTRGDTGELF
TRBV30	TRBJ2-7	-	ASAKSSYEQY
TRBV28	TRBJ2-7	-	ASSLIWNEQY
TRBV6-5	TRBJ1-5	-	ASSGGRGADQPQH
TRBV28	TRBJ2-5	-	ASSLGGLEETQY
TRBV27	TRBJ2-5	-	ASSSWDSYQETQY
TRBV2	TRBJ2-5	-	ASSELPGRETQY
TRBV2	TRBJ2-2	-	ASSDWKNTGELF
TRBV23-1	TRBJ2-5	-	ASGMEAGGAEETQY
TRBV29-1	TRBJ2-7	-	SVGPADEQY
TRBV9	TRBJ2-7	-	ASSVDSGDEQY
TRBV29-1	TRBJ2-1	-	SVAGSTAGGLSYNEQF
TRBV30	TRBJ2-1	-	AWTPDSYNEQF
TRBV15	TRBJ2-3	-	ATSLRATDTQY
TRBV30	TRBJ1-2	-	AWSVPDSDVYGYT
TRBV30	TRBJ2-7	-	AWGDVGSY
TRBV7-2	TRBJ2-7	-	ASSLGSAVSYEQY
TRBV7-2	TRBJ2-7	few	ASSPDFSSYEQY
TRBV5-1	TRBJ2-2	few	ASSLGQGNTGELF
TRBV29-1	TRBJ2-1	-	SVDLFKGEQF
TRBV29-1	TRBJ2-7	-	SVRSGQSAYEQY
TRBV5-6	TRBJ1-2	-	ASSRDRDYGYT
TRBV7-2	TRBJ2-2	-	ASSPSGAWGGELF
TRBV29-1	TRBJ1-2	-	SVSAFEGYT
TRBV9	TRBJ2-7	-	ASSVEVAGYEQY
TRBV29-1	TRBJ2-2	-	SAILPKRPGELF
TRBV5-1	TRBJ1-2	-	ASSYPGWYGYT
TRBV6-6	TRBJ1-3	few	ASAASNGNTIY
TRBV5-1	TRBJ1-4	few	ASKGRGREKLF
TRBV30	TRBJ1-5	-	AWTLPGQSNQPQH
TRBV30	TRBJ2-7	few	AWSGGTTGQY
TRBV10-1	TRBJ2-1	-	ASSESRVRESRNEQF
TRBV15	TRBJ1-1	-	ATRLPTPNTEAF
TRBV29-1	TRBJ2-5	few	SATRPSGFSETQY
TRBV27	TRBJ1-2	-	ASSLPGSGGYT